The TCR beta chain described here comes from a study of cytomegalovirus exposure and HLA in healthy donors. Study in general: A later analysis reported the 95 to 150 validation repertoires used the same platform as the 666 first-cohort repertoires.

The study, taken as a whole, reports: In vitro confirmation showed three CMV-associated chains to be CMV antigen specific. Most TCRs appeared rarely, but some public TCRs recurred in many donors. The classifier reportedly diagnosed cytomegalovirus status with high sensitivity and specificity.

Libraries were prepared by immunoSEQ multiplex PCR; TCRdb keeps only in-frame clonotypes and omits some of them. Seen here are about 180,000 clones, more than 75% observed once, and the top ten hold roughly 2.5%. V trimming: 0 bases; J trimming: 8 bases; junction bases outside the gene matches: 10. The CDR3 sequence is 16 residues long. Germline-derived CDR1 and CDR2 are LGHNA and YNFKEQ. A note on this clone: The antigen is undetermined.

The TCR comes from a man between 18 and 35 years old in good health and CMV-seropositive. Material for sequencing was PBMCs. V gene TRBV4-2 combines with J gene TRBJ1-2; TRBD1 aligns across 9 bases. The DNA for the CDR3 is TGTGCCAGCAGCCAAGATGTAGAACAGGGGGCGCGGGGCTACACCTTC. It codes for CASSQDVEQGARGYTF.